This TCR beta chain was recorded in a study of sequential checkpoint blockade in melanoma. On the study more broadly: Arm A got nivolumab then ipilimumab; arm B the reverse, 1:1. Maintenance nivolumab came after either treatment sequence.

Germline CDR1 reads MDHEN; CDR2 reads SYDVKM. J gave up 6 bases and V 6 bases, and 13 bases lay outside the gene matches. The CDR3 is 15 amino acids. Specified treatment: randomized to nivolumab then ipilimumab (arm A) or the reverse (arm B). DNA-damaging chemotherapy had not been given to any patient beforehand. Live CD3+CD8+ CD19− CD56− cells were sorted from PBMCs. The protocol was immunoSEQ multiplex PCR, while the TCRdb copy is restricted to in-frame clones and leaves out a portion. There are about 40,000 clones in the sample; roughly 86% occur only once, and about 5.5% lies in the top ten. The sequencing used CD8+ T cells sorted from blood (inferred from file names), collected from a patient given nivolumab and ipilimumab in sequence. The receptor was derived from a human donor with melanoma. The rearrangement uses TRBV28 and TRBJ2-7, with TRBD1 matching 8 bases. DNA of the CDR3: TGTGCCAGCAGCTTAGGGACAGGACCCCTCGCCGAGCAGTACTTC. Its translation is CASSLGTGPLAEQYF.